This TCR beta chain was recovered during a study of OX40 agonist ivuxolimab in advanced cancers. Study context: Prior therapy, whether anti-PD-1, anti-PD-L1 or anti-CTLA-4, was allowed, and roughly 41% had some. Study-level results: Relative to CD4+, CD8+ T cells held more expanded clones on average.

Notes on this clone: Its specificity is unknown.

Any history of autoimmune disease or systemic immunosuppression disqualified patients. With V trimmed by 3 bases and J by 8 bases, 6 bases remained unmatched. Looked up from germline, CDR1 is KGHSH and CDR2 is LQKENI. This CDR3 is 16 amino acids long. Method: immunoSEQ multiplex PCR; TCRdb's copy keeps in-frame clones and lacks some. The sample records under 100,000 clones, roughly 80% being singletons. The V call is TRBV18, the J call TRBJ2-1, with 14 bases fitting TRBD2. The material was CD4+ or CD8+ T cells sorted from blood, obtained in a trial of the OX40 agonist ivuxolimab. The clonotype originates from an adult with an advanced solid tumor such as melanoma, head and neck, liver or kidney cancer. The CDR3 region is CASSPGLAGGRDEQFF. The CDR3 DNA reads as TGTGCCAGCTCACCCGGACTAGCGGGGGGACGGGATGAGCAGTTCTTC.